Listed here is a single TCR beta chain. The antigen is not known. Hyperthyroidism showing no ophthalmopathy within 18 months of follow-up was stable. Ages of hyperthyroidism patients ran from 18 to 65, and their diagnoses were new, under 2 months' duration. If patients had other autoimmune diseases, uncontrolled infections, pregnancy or lactation, they were excluded. Per germline, CDR1 SQVTM and CDR2 ANQGSEA. The CDR3 is made up of 10 amino acids. TCR beta CDR3 regions were amplified from RNA transcripts. In the first round, RT-PCR was carried out with HTBI primers, and a multiplex PCR formed the second round. TCRdb used MiXCR to reprocess the multiplex PCR reads, holding one entry per CDR3 protein. The table shows 30,000 to 50,000 distinct CDR3 sequences, with about half occurring only once. This sample was taken from a study of Graves' ophthalmopathy and Graves' hyperthyroidism. Points from the study as a whole: Most thyroid clonotypes with frequency above 0.001 were detected in blood too.

The rearrangement joins TRBV29-1 to TRBJ1-2; 7 bases line up with TRBD1. This TCR came from an adult woman with stable Graves' hyperthyroidism. Material for sequencing was peripheral blood. The CDR3 DNA sequence: TGCAGTCTACAGGGGAATGGCTACACCTTC. As protein: CSLQGNGYTF.